Below, one TCR beta chain is given with its context. The sample originates from a study of T cell repertoires in cytomegalovirus infection. About the research overall: Based on public TCR beta signatures, there were indications of CMV infection and of a matching HLA type.

A single record per CDR3 protein comes from TCRdb applying MiXCR to the reads. This table holds approximately 700,000 distinct CDR3 sequences, roughly 36% found once. The TCR sequence derives from a human donor in good health (CMV status not recorded). Some clones in this sample may be carry-over from other donors' samples. The sequenced sample was PBMCs.

The CDR3 protein is CASSEAGGPNQPQHF. DNA for the CDR3: TGTGCCAGCAGTGAAGCAGGCGGACCCAATCAGCCCCAGCATTTT. The gene calls are TRBV6-1 and TRBJ1-5; no definite D call. The CDR3 loop spans 15 amino acids. Trimming took off 0 bases at V and 3 bases at J, with 9 bases between the two ends. Germline V CDR1 and CDR2: MNHNS, SASEGT.